A selection of T cell receptor beta chains follows, all from one sample in a study of blood T cell repertoires in COVID-19. Profiling relied on immunoSEQ multiplex PCR, and the TCRdb table lists in-frame clones only, not all of them. The sample carries approximately 54,000 clones, roughly 79% recorded once. The sample consisted of peripheral blood. The origin of the receptors is a woman aged 55-69 years with acute or convalescent COVID-19. Both conserved end residues are part of each CDR3. D genes are given only for firm matches. Where a row states a size, it is once, few, many or the class of an expanded clone; other rows omit it.

cdr3_nt	cdr3_aa	d_call	v_call	j_call	clone_size
TGTGCCAGCAGCCAATCGTGGGACAGGGCGCACACCTTC	CASSQSWDRAHTF	TRBD1	TRBV16	TRBJ1-2	.
TGTGCCAGCAGTCCCCAGGGGAATAGCAATCAGCCCCAGCATTTT	CASSPQGNSNQPQHF	.	TRBV27	TRBJ1-5	.
TGTGCCAGCAGTTCGAACAGGGCCGAAAAACTGTTTTTT	CASSSNRAEKLFF	.	TRBV6-2/TRBV6-3	TRBJ1-4	.
TGCAGCGTTGAAGGAGGGCCAACTAATGAAAAACTGTTTTTT	CSVEGGPTNEKLFF	.	TRBV29-1	TRBJ1-4	.
TGTGCCAGCAGCCAGGGCAGGGGATCCTACAATGAGCAGTTCTTC	CASSQGRGSYNEQFF	.	TRBV7-8	TRBJ2-1	.
TGTGCCAGCTCACCCTCGGGACAGATGCGTGAAGCTTTCTTT	CASSPSGQMREAFF	TRBD1	TRBV18	TRBJ1-1	.
TGTGCCAGCAGCCCCCCGGGACAGGGGAACACCGGGGAGCTGTTTTTT	CASSPPGQGNTGELFF	TRBD1	TRBV14	TRBJ2-2	.
TGTGCCACCAGTGCTGTACTAGCGGGGTTTAGCACAGATACGCAGTATTTT	CATSAVLAGFSTDTQYF	TRBD2	TRBV24-1	TRBJ2-3	once
TGTGCCAGCAGCGTGAGCGGGAGGTACAATGAGCAGTTCTTC	CASSVSGRYNEQFF	TRBD2	TRBV2	TRBJ2-1	.
TGTGCCAGCAGCCAAGAGCAGGGATACGGAGATCAGCCCCAGCATTTT	CASSQEQGYGDQPQHF	.	TRBV3-1/TRBV3-2	TRBJ1-5	.
TGTGCCAGTAGTATGGCTCCGGGTATGAACTCCTACAATGAGCAGTTCTTC	CASSMAPGMNSYNEQFF	.	TRBV19	TRBJ2-1	.
TGTGCCACCAGTGACTCCTCAGACAGGGGAGGAGAGACTCAGCCCCAGCATTTT	CATSDSSDRGGETQPQHF	TRBD1	TRBV24-1	TRBJ1-5	.
TGTGCCAGCAGTCACCAAGGGCGGGGGGTTTACGAGCAGTACTTC	CASSHQGRGVYEQYF	TRBD2	TRBV6-5	TRBJ2-7	.
TGCGCCAGCAGCTATTCCGGGACAGGGGGTACGGGAAACATTCAGTACTTC	CASSYSGTGGTGNIQYF	TRBD1	TRBV5-1	TRBJ2-4	.
TGTGCCACCAGCAGCGGGAGGGCAGATACGCAGTATTTT	CATSSGRADTQYF	TRBD2	TRBV15	TRBJ2-3	.
TGTGCCAGCAGTAGAGAGTTGGGGCCAACAGATACGCAGTATTTT	CASSRELGPTDTQYF	.	TRBV6-4	TRBJ2-3	.
TGTGCCTGGGTCCCCAAGGGGTATAATTCACCCCTCCACTTT	CAWVPKGYNSPLHF	.	TRBV30	TRBJ1-6	.
TGTGCCAGTAGTATTGGCGGACTGGGGAATGAAAAACTGTTTTTT	CASSIGGLGNEKLFF	.	TRBV19	TRBJ1-4	.
TGTGCCAGCACAAATTCCGATCGGGGAAACACTGAAGCTTTCTTT	CASTNSDRGNTEAFF	.	TRBV3-1/TRBV3-2	TRBJ1-1	.
TGTGCCAGCAGCTTGGGGCAGGGCAATCAGCCCCAGCATTTT	CASSLGQGNQPQHF	.	TRBV7-9	TRBJ1-5	.
TGTGCCAGCAGCTTAGAGGGACAGTTTATGAACACTGAAGCTTTCTTT	CASSLEGQFMNTEAFF	TRBD1	TRBV7-8	TRBJ1-1	.
TGTGCCTGGAACCTACAGGGTAACCCCTATAATTCACCCCTCCACTTT	CAWNLQGNPYNSPLHF	.	TRBV30	TRBJ1-6	.
TGTGCCACCAGTGATTTTACAAGCAATCAGCCCCAGCATTTT	CATSDFTSNQPQHF	.	TRBV24-1	TRBJ1-5	.
TGCGCCAGCAGCTTGGATATAGATACGCAGTATTTT	CASSLDIDTQYF	.	TRBV5-1	TRBJ2-3	.
TGTGCCAGCAGCCAAGGGGGCAGCTATAATTCACCCCTCCACTTT	CASSQGGSYNSPLHF	.	TRBV14	TRBJ1-6	.
TGTGCCAGTAGTATCAGCGGGAGTGTGGCATACAATGAGCAGTTCTTC	CASSISGSVAYNEQFF	TRBD2	TRBV19	TRBJ2-1	.
TGTGCCACCAGTGACCTCGGTACACAACAAGAGGTTAAGAACACCGGGGAGCTGTTTTTT	CATSDLGTQQEVKNTGELFF	.	TRBV24-1	TRBJ2-2	.
TGTGCCACTTCGACAGAAAAGCCCCAGCATTTT	CATSTEKPQHF	.	TRBV6-5	TRBJ1-5	.
TGTGCCAGTAGTATAGATTTAATAGGGACAGGGGGCAGTGTCGCTGAAGCTTTCTTT	CASSIDLIGTGGSVAEAFF	TRBD1	TRBV19	TRBJ1-1	.
TGTGCCACCAGTGATTATCTCAGGGATCAGCCCCAGCATTTT	CATSDYLRDQPQHF	.	TRBV24-1	TRBJ1-5	.
TGTGCCAGCAGCCTAAGCGGGGGAAGGGCTTTCTTT	CASSLSGGRAFF	.	TRBV7-8	TRBJ1-1	few
TGTGCCAGCAGCTTAAACCAGGGTTACAATGAGCAGTTCTTC	CASSLNQGYNEQFF	.	TRBV11-2	TRBJ2-1	few
TGTGCCAGCAGCCAACAGAAGAATCAGCCCCAGCATTTT	CASSQQKNQPQHF	.	TRBV4-2	TRBJ1-5	few
TGTGCCAGCAGTCTACAGGGCAACACTGAAGCTTTCTTT	CASSLQGNTEAFF	.	TRBV6-5	TRBJ1-1	.
TGTGCCAGTAGTACCGGGACTATCTTGGGGGAGACCCAGTACTTC	CASSTGTILGETQYF	TRBD2	TRBV19	TRBJ2-5	.
TGTGCCGCGTCCCGGGACAGGGTTGGTGGCTACACCTTC	CAASRDRVGGYTF	TRBD1	TRBV27	TRBJ1-2	.
TGTGCCAGCAGCTTACGTGGGGGCGCTGCCAGCAATCAGCCCCAGCATTTT	CASSLRGGAASNQPQHF	.	TRBV7-2	TRBJ1-5	.
TGTGCCAGCAGTTTCGTTCCGCGGGGCTCTGGAAACACCATATATTTT	CASSFVPRGSGNTIYF	.	TRBV5-8	TRBJ1-3	.
TGTGCCAGCAGATTGGGGGCGAAGAACGAAAAAGGCATTCAGTACTTC	CASRLGAKNEKGIQYF	.	TRBV5-6	TRBJ2-4	few
TGTGCCAGCAGCCACGTAGCTAGCGGGTACTACGAGCAGTACTTC	CASSHVASGYYEQYF	TRBD2	TRBV14	TRBJ2-7	once
TGTGCCAGCAACCCTAGAGCGGGAGGGATGTGGGAGCAGTACTTC	CASNPRAGGMWEQYF	TRBD2	TRBV28	TRBJ2-7	.
TGTGCCAGCAGTTACGACAGGGATAATTCACCCCTCCACTTT	CASSYDRDNSPLHF	TRBD1	TRBV6-4	TRBJ1-6	.
TGTGCCAGCAGCCAAGGGGCGGGAGCGAGCACAGATACGCAGTATTTT	CASSQGAGASTDTQYF	TRBD2	TRBV3-1/TRBV3-2	TRBJ2-3	.
TGTGCCAGCAGGCAGGGACAGGCCTGGACTGAAGCTTTCTTT	CASRQGQAWTEAFF	TRBD1	TRBV7-9	TRBJ1-1	.
TGTGCCAGCAGCTTAGCCCTAGCGGACACGATCTCCTACGAGCAGTACTTC	CASSLALADTISYEQYF	TRBD2	TRBV7-2	TRBJ2-7	.
TGTGCCAGTAGTGCTAGCGGGAGGGGCCAAAACATTCAGTACTTC	CASSASGRGQNIQYF	TRBD2	TRBV19	TRBJ2-4	.
TGCGCCAGCAGCTTAATAGCGGGGCCTTACAATGAGCAGTTCTTC	CASSLIAGPYNEQFF	TRBD2	TRBV5-1	TRBJ2-1	.
TGTGCCACCAGCCCCCAGGTGACGAATGAGCAGTTCTTC	CATSPQVTNEQFF	.	TRBV15	TRBJ2-1	.
TGTGCCAGCAGCTTAGTCTCCAGCGGGGGGGCGGAGCAGTTCTTC	CASSLVSSGGAEQFF	TRBD2	TRBV11-3	TRBJ2-1	.
TGTGCCAGCAGTTATTCGGTAGCCCAGAAGGACAATGAGCAGTTCTTC	CASSYSVAQKDNEQFF	.	TRBV6-5	TRBJ2-1	few
TGTGCCAGTAGTTCGGACAGGGGTAAGCCCCAGCATTTT	CASSSDRGKPQHF	TRBD1	TRBV19	TRBJ1-5	.
TGTGCCAGCAGCTTAGGTAGCGGGAGGGGCGATGAGCAGTTCTTC	CASSLGSGRGDEQFF	TRBD2	TRBV13	TRBJ2-1	.
TGTGCCACCAGTGATCCCATGCAGGGGTTTCGGGGCTACACCTTC	CATSDPMQGFRGYTF	.	TRBV24-1	TRBJ1-2	.
TGTGCCAGCTCTTCGGCTAGCGGGAGGGTGGGCGAGCAGTACTTC	CASSSASGRVGEQYF	TRBD2	TRBV18	TRBJ2-7	.
TGTGCCAGCAGTGAAGCGCCGGGGGGGCATTCACCCCTCCACTTT	CASSEAPGGHSPLHF	.	TRBV6-1	TRBJ1-6	.
TGTGCCACCAGTGAAACCGAACTAGCGGGACCCACAGATACGCAGTATTTT	CATSETELAGPTDTQYF	TRBD2	TRBV24-1	TRBJ2-3	.
TGCGCCAGCAGCCAAGATATGGGGACAGGAGACACCTTC	CASSQDMGTGDTF	TRBD1	TRBV4-1	TRBJ1-2	few
TGTGCCAGCAGCGTCAGGTGGGCTAAAGCACTAGCCAAAAACATTCAGTACTTC	CASSVRWAKALAKNIQYF	.	TRBV9	TRBJ2-4	.
TGTGCCAGTAGTATAACCTCGACTGGCTCGTACAATGAGCAGTTCTTC	CASSITSTGSYNEQFF	.	TRBV19	TRBJ2-1	.